The clone carrying this TCR beta chain turned up a few times. Antigen unknown. The V gene end was trimmed by 0 bases and the J gene end by 0 bases; junction bases not matched to a gene: 5. Germline V gives CDR1 LNHNV, CDR2 YYDKDF (reference sequence). This CDR3 contains 16 residues. The sample originates from a study of response to subunit inactivated influenza vaccine. TCRdb re-called the RT-PCR reads with MiXCR, one entry per CDR3 protein. The sample contains some 520,000 distinct CDR3 sequences, about 15% of which appear only once. Study findings and constraints: The authors suggested that every seasonal influenza vaccination recruits few new T cells.

This clonotype was sampled from a man aged 45-69 years who received an inactivated influenza vaccine. The starting material was CD4+ T cells sorted from PBMCs, obtained around 2 years after vaccination. This rearrangement joins TRBV15 to TRBJ2-7; TRBD2 aligns across 7 bases. The CDR3 region is CATSRDGTTSSYEQYF. DNA for the CDR3: TGTGCCACCAGCAGAGACGGGACTACAAGCTCCTACGAGCAGTACTTC.